This TCR beta chain is drawn from a study of human T cells and chemical hapten exposure. Findings of the study overall: After DPC sensitization, TCRs above 1 in 1000 frequency showed no change.

Trimming took 7 bases from V and 11 from J, leaving 12 bases between them. Germline lookup yields CDR1 MDHEN and CDR2 SYDVKM. The CDR3 sequence is 11 residues long. Stated time point: patch test 2, 6 weeks after DPC sensitization. Treatment defined: therapeutic diphenylcyclopropenone sensitization with weekly scalp DPC. From whole blood left unfractionated, total RNA was extracted. Each CDR3 protein gets one entry after TCRdb re-called the RACE reads with MiXCR. Counted here are some 42,000 distinct CDR3 sequences, approximately 9.7% occurring once; the ten biggest clones make up 11% to 15%. Comment on this clonotype: The antigen remains undetermined.

The starting material was whole blood, obtained in connection with sensitization to the hapten diphenylcyclopropenone (DPC). The receptor was isolated from a woman under 40 with alopecia areata. Some clones in this sample may be carry-over from other donors' samples. This rearrangement joins TRBV28 to TRBJ2-4, with D perhaps matching TRBD1 (6 bases). DNA for the CDR3: TGTGCCAGCAACATTGGACAGCTTCAGTACTTC. This gives the protein CASNIGQLQYF.